One sample yielded the 4 T cell receptor beta chains listed below, sequenced in a study of blood T cell repertoires in COVID-19. Libraries were prepared by immunoSEQ multiplex PCR; TCRdb keeps only in-frame clonotypes and omits some of them. Of 88,000 or so clones listed, 85% were seen once; the top ten hold 3.8%. Sequenced input: peripheral blood. The receptors here all came from a man in his 60s with acute or convalescent COVID-19.

V gene TRBV27 combines with J gene TRBJ2-5, with 10 bases identical to TRBD2. The CDR3 spans 16 residues. Per germline, CDR1 MNHEY and CDR2 SMNVEV (reference sequence). V shed 3 bases and J 0 bases; nucleotides not matched to a gene: 4. DNA of the CDR3: TGTGCCAGCAGTTTGGATAGCGGGGGGTACCAAGAGACCCAGTACTTC. Translating it yields CASSLDSGGYQETQYF.

The chain couples TRBV5-1 to TRBJ2-3; the match to TRBD2 covers 11 bases. This CDR3 region has 17 residues. CDR1 and CDR2 from the germline V gene are SGHRS and YFSETQ. With V trimmed by 4 bases and J by 0 bases, 7 bases remained unmatched. The CDR3 reads CASSSSSGGTSTDTQYF. CDR3 sequence (DNA): TGCGCCAGCAGCAGCTCTAGCGGGGGGACTAGCACAGATACGCAGTATTTT.

The chain combines TRBV11-2 with TRBJ1-1; no clear D. From germline, CDR1 is SGHAT and CDR2 FQNNGV. The V and J ends lost 6 bases and 4 bases respectively, with 9 bases between them. The CDR3 is made up of 12 amino acids. The CDR3 DNA reads TGTGCCAGCAGAAAAGTGAGCACTGAAGCTTTCTTT. Amino acid sequence: CASRKVSTEAFF.

The chain uses TRBV19 and TRBJ2-3, with TRBD1 identical over 11 bases. The germline gives CDR1 LNHDA, CDR2 SQIVND (reference sequence). V lost 9 bases and J lost 4; bases outside the gene matches: 6. The CDR3 is made up of 14 amino acids. The CDR3 protein is CASGGQGGADTQYF. CDR3 DNA sequence: TGTGCCAGCGGGGGACAGGGGGGAGCAGATACGCAGTATTTT.